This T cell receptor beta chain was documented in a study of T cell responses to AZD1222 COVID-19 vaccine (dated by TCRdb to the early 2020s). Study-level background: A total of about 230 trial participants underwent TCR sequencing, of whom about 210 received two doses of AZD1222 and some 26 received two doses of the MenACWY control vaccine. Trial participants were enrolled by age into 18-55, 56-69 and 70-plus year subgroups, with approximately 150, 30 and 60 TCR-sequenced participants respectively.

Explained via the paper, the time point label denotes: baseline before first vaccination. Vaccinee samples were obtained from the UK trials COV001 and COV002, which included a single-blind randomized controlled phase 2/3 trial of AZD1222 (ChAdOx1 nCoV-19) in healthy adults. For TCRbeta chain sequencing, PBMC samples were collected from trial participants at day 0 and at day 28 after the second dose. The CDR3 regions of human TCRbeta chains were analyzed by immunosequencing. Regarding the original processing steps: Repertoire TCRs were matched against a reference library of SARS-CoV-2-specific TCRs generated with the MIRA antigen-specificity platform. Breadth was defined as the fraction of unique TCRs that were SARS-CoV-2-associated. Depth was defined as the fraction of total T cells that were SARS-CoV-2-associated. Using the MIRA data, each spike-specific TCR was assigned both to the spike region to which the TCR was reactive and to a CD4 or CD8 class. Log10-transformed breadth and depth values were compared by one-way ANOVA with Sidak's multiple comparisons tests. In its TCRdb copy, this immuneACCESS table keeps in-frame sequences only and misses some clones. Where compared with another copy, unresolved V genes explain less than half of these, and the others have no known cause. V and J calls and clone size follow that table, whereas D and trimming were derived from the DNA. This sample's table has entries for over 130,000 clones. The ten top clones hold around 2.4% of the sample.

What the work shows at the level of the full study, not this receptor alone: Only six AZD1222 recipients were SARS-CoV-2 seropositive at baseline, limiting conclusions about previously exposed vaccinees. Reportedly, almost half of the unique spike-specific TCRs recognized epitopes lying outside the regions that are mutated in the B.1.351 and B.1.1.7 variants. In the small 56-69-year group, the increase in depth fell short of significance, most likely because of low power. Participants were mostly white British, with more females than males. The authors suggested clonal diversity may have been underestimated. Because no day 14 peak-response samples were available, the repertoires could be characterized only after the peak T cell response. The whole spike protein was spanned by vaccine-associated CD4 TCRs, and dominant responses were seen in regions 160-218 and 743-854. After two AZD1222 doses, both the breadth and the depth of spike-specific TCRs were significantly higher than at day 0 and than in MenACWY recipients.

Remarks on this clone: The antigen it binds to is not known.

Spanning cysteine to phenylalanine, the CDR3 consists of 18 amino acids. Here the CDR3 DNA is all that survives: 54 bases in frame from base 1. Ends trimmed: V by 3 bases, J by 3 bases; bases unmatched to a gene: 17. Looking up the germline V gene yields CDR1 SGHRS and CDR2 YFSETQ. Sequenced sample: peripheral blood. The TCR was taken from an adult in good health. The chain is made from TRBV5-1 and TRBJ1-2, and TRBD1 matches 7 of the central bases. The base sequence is TGCGCCAGCAGCTACCCGGACAGGACTGGAGGGGGAGACTATGGCTACACCTTC. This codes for CASSYPDRTGGGDYGYTF.